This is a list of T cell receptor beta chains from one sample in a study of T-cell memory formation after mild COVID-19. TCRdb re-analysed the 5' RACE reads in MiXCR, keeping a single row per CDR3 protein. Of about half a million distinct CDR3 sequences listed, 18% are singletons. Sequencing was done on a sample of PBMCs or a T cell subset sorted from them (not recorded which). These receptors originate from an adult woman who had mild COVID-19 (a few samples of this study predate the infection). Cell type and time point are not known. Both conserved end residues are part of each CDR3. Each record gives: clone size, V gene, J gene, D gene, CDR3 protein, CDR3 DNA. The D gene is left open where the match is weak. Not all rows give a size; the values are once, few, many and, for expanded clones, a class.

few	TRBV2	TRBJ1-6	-	CATMYTGSPLHF	TGTGCCACAATGTATACAGGCTCACCCCTCCACTTT
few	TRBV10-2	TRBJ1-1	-	CASSEFAVPTEDTEAFF	TGCGCCAGCAGTGAGTTCGCAGTACCTACTGAAGACACTGAAGCTTTCTTT
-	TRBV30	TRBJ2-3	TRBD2	CAWSSGVVDTQYF	TGTGCCTGGAGTAGCGGGGTCGTAGATACGCAGTATTTT
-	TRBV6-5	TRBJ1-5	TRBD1	CASSLTGNSNQPQHF	TGTGCCAGCAGCCTGACAGGGAACAGCAATCAGCCCCAGCATTTT
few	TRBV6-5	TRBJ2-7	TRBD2	CARQQLLVGGKRTYEQYF	TGTGCCAGGCAGCAGTTACTCGTGGGAGGGAAAAGGACCTACGAGCAGTACTTC
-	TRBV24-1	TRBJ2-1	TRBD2	CATSAIGHSSGRSNEQFF	TGTGCCACCAGTGCGATAGGGCACTCTAGCGGGAGAAGTAATGAGCAGTTCTTC
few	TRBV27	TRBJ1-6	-	CASSLLEGPSYNSPLHF	TGTGCCAGCAGTCTCCTGGAAGGGCCCTCCTATAATTCACCCCTCCACTTT
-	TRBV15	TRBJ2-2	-	CATSRDRLSGELFF	TGTGCCACCAGCAGAGATAGACTATCCGGGGAGCTGTTTTTT
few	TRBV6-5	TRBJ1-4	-	CASSRRGWEKLFF	TGTGCCAGCAGTAGAAGGGGATGGGAAAAACTGTTTTTT
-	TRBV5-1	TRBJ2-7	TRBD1	CASSFGQANEQYF	TGCGCCAGCAGCTTCGGACAGGCCAACGAGCAGTACTTC
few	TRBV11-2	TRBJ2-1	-	CASRSFPGGPLIYNEQFF	TGTGCCAGCAGATCTTTCCCCGGGGGGCCACTTATCTACAATGAGCAGTTCTTC
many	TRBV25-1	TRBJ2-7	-	CASSESGENSGYEQYF	TGTGCCAGCAGTGAATCCGGGGAAAACTCGGGATACGAGCAGTACTTC
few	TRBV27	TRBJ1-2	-	CASSPDHGYGGEGYTF	TGTGCCAGCAGTCCTGACCATGGATACGGGGGGGAAGGCTACACCTTC
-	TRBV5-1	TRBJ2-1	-	CASSLGVMVLLSSYNEQFF	TGCGCCAGCAGCTTGGGTGTCATGGTACTCCTGAGCTCCTACAATGAGCAGTTCTTC
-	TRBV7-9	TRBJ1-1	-	CASSFIEKLNTEAFF	TGTGCCAGCAGCTTCATCGAGAAACTGAACACTGAAGCTTTCTTT
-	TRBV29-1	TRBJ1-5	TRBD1	CSVVIGTAGGSQPQHF	TGCAGCGTTGTCATCGGGACAGCGGGAGGCAGTCAGCCCCAGCATTTT
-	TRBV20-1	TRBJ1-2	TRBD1	CSADRGRGYTF	TGCAGTGCTGACAGGGGGAGAGGCTACACCTTC
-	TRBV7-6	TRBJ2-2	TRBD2	CASGAGEGELFF	TGTGCCAGCGGGGCGGGAGAAGGGGAGCTGTTTTTT
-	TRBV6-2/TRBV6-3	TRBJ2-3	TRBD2	CASSHSGSPSTDTQYF	TGTGCCAGCAGTCATAGCGGGAGTCCTTCCACAGATACGCAGTATTTT
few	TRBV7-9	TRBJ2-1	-	CASSLGSEQFF	TGTGCCAGCAGCTTAGGGTCTGAGCAGTTCTTC
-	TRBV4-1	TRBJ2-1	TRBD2	CASSQRQAGGGYNEQFF	TGCGCCAGCAGCCAACGTCAAGCGGGAGGTGGGTACAATGAGCAGTTCTTC
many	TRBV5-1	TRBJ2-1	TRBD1	CASSPGPGGPNEQFF	TGCGCCAGCAGCCCCGGGCCAGGGGGACCTAATGAGCAGTTCTTC
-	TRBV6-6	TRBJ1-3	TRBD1	CASRKRDRGSLEHPWGSGNTIYF	TGTGCCAGCAGGAAAAGGGACAGGGGCTCCCTCGAACACCCGTGGGGCTCTGGAAACACCATATATTTT
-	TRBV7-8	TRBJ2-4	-	CASSQLRGRESTGKNIQYF	TGTGCCAGCAGCCAACTCAGGGGAAGAGAATCCACGGGCAAAAACATTCAGTACTTC
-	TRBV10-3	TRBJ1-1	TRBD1	CAISDGTASEAFF	TGTGCCATCAGTGATGGGACAGCTAGTGAAGCTTTCTTT
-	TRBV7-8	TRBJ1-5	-	CASSHKLYAGNQPQHF	TGTGCCAGCAGTCATAAATTGTATGCGGGCAATCAGCCCCAGCATTTT
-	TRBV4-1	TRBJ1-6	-	CASSDHGTGNSPLHF	TGCGCCAGCAGTGACCACGGGACTGGGAATTCACCCCTCCACTTT
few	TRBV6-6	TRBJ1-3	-	CASSYGRASSGNTIYF	TGTGCCAGCAGTTACGGACGGGCCAGCTCTGGAAACACCATATATTTT
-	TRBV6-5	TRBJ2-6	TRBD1	CASSGTASGANVLTF	TGTGCCAGCAGTGGGACAGCCTCTGGGGCCAACGTCCTGACTTTC
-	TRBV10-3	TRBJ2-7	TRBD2	CAISGGTSGRDEQYF	TGTGCCATCAGTGGTGGGACTAGCGGGAGGGACGAGCAGTACTTC
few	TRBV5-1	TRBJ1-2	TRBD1	CATSPGQAYGYTF	TGCGCCACCTCGCCGGGACAGGCCTATGGCTACACCTTC
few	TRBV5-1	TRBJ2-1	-	CASSPSSEQFF	TGCGCCAGCAGCCCTTCCTCTGAGCAGTTCTTC
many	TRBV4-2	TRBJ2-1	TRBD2	CASSQDMTSQREQFF	TGTGCCAGCAGCCAAGATATGACTAGCCAACGGGAGCAGTTCTTC
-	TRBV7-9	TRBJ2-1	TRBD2	CASSSRTSGSYEQFF	TGTGCCAGCAGCTCCCGGACTAGCGGGAGTTATGAGCAGTTCTTC
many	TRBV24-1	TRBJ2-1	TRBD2	CATSREGSYNEQFF	TGTGCCACCAGTCGGGAGGGCTCCTACAATGAGCAGTTCTTC
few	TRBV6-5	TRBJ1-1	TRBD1	CASSYGTGGFAFF	TGTGCCAGCAGTTACGGGACAGGGGGCTTTGCTTTCTTT
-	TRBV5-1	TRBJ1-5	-	CASSLGDYSNQPQHF	TGCGCCAGCAGCTTGGGTGATTATAGCAATCAGCCCCAGCATTTT
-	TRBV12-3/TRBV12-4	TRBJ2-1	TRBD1	CASSERQGAYNEQFF	TGTGCCAGCAGCGAAAGGCAGGGGGCCTACAATGAGCAGTTCTTC
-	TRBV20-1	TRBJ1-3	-	CSARERGWSGNTIYF	TGCAGTGCTAGAGAGAGGGGCTGGAGTGGAAACACCATATATTTT
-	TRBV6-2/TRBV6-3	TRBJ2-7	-	CASSPPIWGASYEQYF	TGTGCCAGCAGTCCGCCGATTTGGGGGGCGTCCTACGAGCAGTACTTC